The T cell receptor (beta chain) described here comes from a study of blood T cell repertoires in COVID-19. Background on the study: COVID-19 samples collected from the United States, Italy and Spain covered acute and convalescent phases.

In the original workflow: Scientists estimated how many nucleated cells there were by amplifying reference gene primers. Clones were read by immunoSEQ multiplex PCR, and TCRdb kept only the in-frame ones, dropping some. V and J calls and clone size are copied from that table; D and trimming were computed from the DNA. The sample contains about 260,000 clones, 85% of which appear only once. Germline lookup yields CDR1 MNHEY and CDR2 SVGAGI. The CDR3 loop spans 15 amino acids. The V segment lost 6 bases and the J segment 3 bases; nucleotides outside the gene matches: 7. V usage is TRBV6-5 and J usage is TRBJ2-7, with 11 bases identical to TRBD2. The specimen was peripheral blood. The sequence came from a human donor in a cohort sampled during active COVID-19. CDR3 protein: CASRKAGTSGYEQYF. The DNA for the CDR3 is TGTGCCAGCAGGAAAGCAGGGACTAGCGGCTACGAGCAGTACTTC.